The entry below describes one T cell receptor beta chain. The CDR3 spans 12 residues. Trimming removed 4 bases at V and 6 bases at J, with 6 bases between. From germline, CDR1 is SGHTA and CDR2 FQGNSA. This record belongs to a study of OX40 agonist ivuxolimab in advanced cancers. Turning to the study itself: Dose-escalation patients' cancers were hepatocellular carcinoma, melanoma, renal cell or head and neck cancer.

Repertoires were generated with immunoSEQ multiplex PCR, while TCRdb's copy carries only in-frame clones and drops some. The sample records around 110,000 clones, about 91% being singletons. The source of this sequence is an adult with an advanced solid tumor such as melanoma, head and neck, liver or kidney cancer. The sequencing used CD4+ or CD8+ T cells sorted from blood, collected in a trial of the OX40 agonist ivuxolimab. The chain has TRBV7-2 and TRBJ2-2, with TRBD1 as a possible D gene (6 bases). The CDR3 sequence is CASSYRAGELFF. Here the CDR3 DNA reads TGTGCCAGCAGCTACAGGGCCGGGGAGCTGTTTTTT.